This T cell receptor (beta chain) was retrieved from a study of blood T cell repertoires in COVID-19. Across the study: COVID-19 samples, acute and convalescent, were from the United States, Italy and Spain.

Trimming left V 3 bases short and J 4 bases short, with 9 bases between. Germline lookup yields CDR1 DFQATT and CDR2 SNEGSKA (reference sequence). The CDR3 has 12 amino acids. In its sample, this clone was seen once. TCRdb keeps only in-frame clones here, not all; method: immunoSEQ multiplex PCR. The repertoire holds around 280,000 clones, with 85% to 90% as singletons. The chain uses TRBV20-1 and TRBJ1-2; D remains unclear. The material sequenced was peripheral blood. The clonotype was recovered from a woman aged 25 to 45 with COVID-19, enrolled during active disease. The CDR3 DNA is TGCAGTGCTAGTGAGGGCACCTATGGCTACACCTTC. Translated: CSASEGTYGYTF.